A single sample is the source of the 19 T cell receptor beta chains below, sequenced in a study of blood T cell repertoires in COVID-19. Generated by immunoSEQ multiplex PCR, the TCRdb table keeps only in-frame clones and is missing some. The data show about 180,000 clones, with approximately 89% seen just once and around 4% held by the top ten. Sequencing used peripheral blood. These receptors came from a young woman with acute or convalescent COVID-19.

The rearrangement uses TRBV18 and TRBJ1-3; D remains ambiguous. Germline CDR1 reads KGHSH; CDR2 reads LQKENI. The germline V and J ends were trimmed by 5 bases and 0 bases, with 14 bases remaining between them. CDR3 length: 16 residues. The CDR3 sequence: CASSTTQTNSGNTIYF. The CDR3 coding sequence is TGTGCCAGCTCAACCACCCAGACAAACTCTGGAAACACCATATATTTT. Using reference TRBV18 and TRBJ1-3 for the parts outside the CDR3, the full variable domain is NAGVMQNPRHLVRRRGQEARLRCSPMKGHSHVYWYRQLPEEGLKFMVYLQKENIIDESGMPKERFSAEFPKEGPSILRIQQVVRGDSAAYFCASSTTQTNSGNTIYFGEGSWLTVV.

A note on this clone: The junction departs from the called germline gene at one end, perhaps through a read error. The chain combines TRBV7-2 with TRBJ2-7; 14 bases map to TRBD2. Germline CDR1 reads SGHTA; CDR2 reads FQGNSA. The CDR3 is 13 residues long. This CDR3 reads CASSPGLAGVFRF. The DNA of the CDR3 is TGTGCCAGCAGCCCGGGACTAGCGGGAGTTTTCCGCTTC.

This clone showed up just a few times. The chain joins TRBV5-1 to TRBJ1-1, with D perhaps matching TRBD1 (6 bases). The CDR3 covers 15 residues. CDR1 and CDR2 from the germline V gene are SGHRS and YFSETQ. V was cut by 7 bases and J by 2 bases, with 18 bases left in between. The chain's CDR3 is CASSTTGQQNTEAFF. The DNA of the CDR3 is TGCGCCAGCTCAACCACGGGACAACAAAACACTGAAGCTTTCTTT.

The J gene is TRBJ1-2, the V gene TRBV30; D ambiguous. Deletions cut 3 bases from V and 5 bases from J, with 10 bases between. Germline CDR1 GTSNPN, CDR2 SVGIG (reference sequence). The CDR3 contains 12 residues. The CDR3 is CAWRAPGYGYTF. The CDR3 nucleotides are TGTGCCTGGAGAGCCCCGGGGTATGGCTACACCTTC.

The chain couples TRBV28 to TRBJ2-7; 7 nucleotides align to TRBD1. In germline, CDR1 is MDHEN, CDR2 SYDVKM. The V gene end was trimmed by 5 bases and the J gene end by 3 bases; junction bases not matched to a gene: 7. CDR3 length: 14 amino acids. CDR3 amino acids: CASSPNTGVYEQYF. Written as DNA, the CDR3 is TGTGCCAGCAGTCCAAACACAGGGGTCTACGAGCAGTACTTC.

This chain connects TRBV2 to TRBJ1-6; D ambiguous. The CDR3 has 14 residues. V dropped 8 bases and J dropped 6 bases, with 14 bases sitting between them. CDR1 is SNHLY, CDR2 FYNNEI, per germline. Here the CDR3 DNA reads TGTGCCAGCTCTCTCGTCACAGCTAATTCACCCCTCCACTTT. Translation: CASSLVTANSPLHF.

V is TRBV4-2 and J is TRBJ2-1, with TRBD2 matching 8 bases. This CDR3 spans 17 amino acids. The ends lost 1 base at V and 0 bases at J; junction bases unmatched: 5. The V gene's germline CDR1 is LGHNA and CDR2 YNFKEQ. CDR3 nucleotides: TGTGCCAGCAGCCAAGGACTAGCGCAAAGCTCCTACAATGAGCAGTTCTTC. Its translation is CASSQGLAQSSYNEQFF.

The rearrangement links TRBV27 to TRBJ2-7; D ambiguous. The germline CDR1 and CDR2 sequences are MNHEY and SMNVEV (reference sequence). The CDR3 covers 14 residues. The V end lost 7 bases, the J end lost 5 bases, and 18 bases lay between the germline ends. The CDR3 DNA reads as TGTGCCAGCAAATCTCAAGGAGTCCCCCACGAGCAGTACTTC. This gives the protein CASKSQGVPHEQYF.

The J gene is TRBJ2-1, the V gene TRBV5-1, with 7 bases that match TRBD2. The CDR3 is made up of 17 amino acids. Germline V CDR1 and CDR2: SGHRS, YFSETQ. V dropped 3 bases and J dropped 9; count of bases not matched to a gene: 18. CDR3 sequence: CASSSRRSAGVEGEQFF. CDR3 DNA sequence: TGCGCCAGCAGCTCACGTCGGTCGGCGGGGGTTGAGGGTGAGCAGTTCTTC.

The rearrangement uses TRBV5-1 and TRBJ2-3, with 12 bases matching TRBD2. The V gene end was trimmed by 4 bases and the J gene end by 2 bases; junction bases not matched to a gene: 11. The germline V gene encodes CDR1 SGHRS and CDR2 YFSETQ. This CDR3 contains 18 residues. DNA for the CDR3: TGCGCCAGCAGCCATTCTGGACTAGCGGGACAAAACACAGATACGCAGTATTTT. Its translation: CASSHSGLAGQNTDTQYF.

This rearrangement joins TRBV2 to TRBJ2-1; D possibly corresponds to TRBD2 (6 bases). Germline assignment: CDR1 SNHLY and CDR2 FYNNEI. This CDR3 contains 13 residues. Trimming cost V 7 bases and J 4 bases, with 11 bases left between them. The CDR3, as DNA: TGTGCCAGCATTCGGGAGTCTTACAATGAGCAGTTCTTC. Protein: CASIRESYNEQFF.

CDR3 residues: CASSSGTTGQFTDTQYF. The CDR3 coding sequence is TGCGCCAGCAGCTCCGGTACTACGGGACAATTCACAGATACGCAGTATTTT. This sequence joins TRBV5-1 and TRBJ2-3, with a possible D match to TRBD1 (6 bases). V lost 3 bases and J 2 bases, leaving 19 bases between the germline ends. The CDR3 has 17 amino acids. Germline CDR1 SGHRS, CDR2 YFSETQ.

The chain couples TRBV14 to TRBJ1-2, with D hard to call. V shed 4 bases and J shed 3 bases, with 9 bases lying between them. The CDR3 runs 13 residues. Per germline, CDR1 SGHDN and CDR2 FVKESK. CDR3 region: CASSRAGYYGYTF. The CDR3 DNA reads TGTGCCAGCAGCCGCGCGGGGTACTATGGCTACACCTTC.

The chain's CDR3 is CASSQSRLGTGGGWYTF. Written as DNA, the CDR3 is TGTGCCAGCAGCCAATCTCGGCTTGGGACAGGGGGCGGATGGTACACCTTC. The genes are TRBV16 and TRBJ1-2; 12 bases line up with TRBD1. CDR3 length equals 17 residues. Germline V gene lookup returns CDR1 KGHSY and CDR2 FQNENV. With V trimmed by 0 bases and J by 11 bases, 13 bases remained unmatched.

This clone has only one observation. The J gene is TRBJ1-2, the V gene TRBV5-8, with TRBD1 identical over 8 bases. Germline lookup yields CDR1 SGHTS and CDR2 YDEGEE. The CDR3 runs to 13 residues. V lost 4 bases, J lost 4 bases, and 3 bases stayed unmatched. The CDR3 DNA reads TGTGCCAGCAGCGCAGGGGGCGCCTATGGCTACACCTTC. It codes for CASSAGGAYGYTF. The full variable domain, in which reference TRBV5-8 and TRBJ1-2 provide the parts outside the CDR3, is EAGVTQSPTHLIKTRGQQATLRCSPISGHTSVYWYQQALGLGLQFLLWYDEGEERNRGNFPPRFSGRQFPNYSSELNVNALELEDSALYLCASSAGGAYGYTFGSGTRLTVV.

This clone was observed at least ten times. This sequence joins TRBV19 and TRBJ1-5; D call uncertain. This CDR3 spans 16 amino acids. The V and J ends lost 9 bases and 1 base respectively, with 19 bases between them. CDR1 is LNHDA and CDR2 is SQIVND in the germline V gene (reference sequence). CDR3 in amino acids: CASEARNKASNQPQHF. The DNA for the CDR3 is TGTGCCAGCGAGGCCCGCAACAAGGCAAGCAATCAGCCCCAGCATTTT.

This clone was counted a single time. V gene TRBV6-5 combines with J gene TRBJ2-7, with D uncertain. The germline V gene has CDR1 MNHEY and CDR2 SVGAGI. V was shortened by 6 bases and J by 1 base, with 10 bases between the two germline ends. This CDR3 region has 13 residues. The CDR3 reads CASREPASYEQYF. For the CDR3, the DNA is TGTGCCAGCAGGGAGCCCGCGTCCTACGAGCAGTACTTC.

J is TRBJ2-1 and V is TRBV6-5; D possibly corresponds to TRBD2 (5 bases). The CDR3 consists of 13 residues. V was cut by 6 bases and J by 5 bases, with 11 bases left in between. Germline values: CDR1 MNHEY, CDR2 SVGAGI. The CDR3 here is CASSPGSHNEQFF. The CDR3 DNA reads TGTGCCAGCAGCCCGGGAAGCCACAATGAGCAGTTCTTC.

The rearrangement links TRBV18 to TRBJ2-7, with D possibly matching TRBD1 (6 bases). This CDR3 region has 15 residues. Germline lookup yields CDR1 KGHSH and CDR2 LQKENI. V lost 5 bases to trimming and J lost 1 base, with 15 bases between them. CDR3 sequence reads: CASSLTGQLSYEQYF. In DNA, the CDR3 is TGTGCCAGCTCATTAACAGGGCAACTTTCCTACGAGCAGTACTTC.